Listed here are 16 T cell receptor beta chains from one sample, sequenced in a study of response to subunit inactivated influenza vaccine (dated by TCRdb to 2016 to 2018). Library preparation used RT-PCR. TCRdb names Illumina HiSeq 2500 as the instrument used. The public reads were quality trimmed at Q25 with fastp and then assembled into clones with MiXCR by TCRdb, keeping productive beta chains. Rows are combined by CDR3 protein, so each entry shows the most common genes and DNA. The sample table shows about 520,000 distinct CDR3 sequences, and 6% to 9% are seen once. Jointly, the top ten make up about an eighth of the sample. This specimen consisted of PBMCs from blood, obtained roughly 24 months after vaccination. The source is a man aged 50-75 years who received an inactivated influenza vaccine. Donor details come from another sample of the same person, matched by shared clones.

The V gene is TRBV7-2, the J gene TRBJ2-7; 7 bases fit TRBD2. From germline, CDR1 is SGHTA and CDR2 FQGNSA. This CDR3 has 14 amino acids. Losses at the gene ends were 0 bases for V and 5 bases for J; bases not matched to a gene: 4. CDR3 amino acids: CASSLAGGAHEQYF. CDR3 in DNA: TGTGCCAGCAGCTTAGCGGGAGGGGCCCACGAGCAGTACTTC.

This clonotype has more than one count but fewer than ten. The chain is built from TRBV7-2 and TRBJ2-1; unclear D gene. Looked up from germline, CDR1 is SGHTA and CDR2 is FQGNSA. Trimming left V 3 bases short and J 2 bases short, with 14 bases between. This CDR3 has 16 residues. CDR3 in DNA: TGTGCCAGCAGCTTTTTTATGTCAGCAACCTACAATGAGCAGTTCTTC. Translated: CASSFFMSATYNEQFF.

This clonotype has a handful of counts. The chain uses TRBV4-2 and TRBJ2-2, with 11 positions matching TRBD1. The CDR3 has 17 amino acids. Trimming at V came to 4 bases and at J to 3 bases, leaving 7 bases not matched to a gene. Germline lookup yields CDR1 LGHNA and CDR2 YNFKEQ. The CDR3, as DNA: TGTGCCAGCAGCCGGCGGGACAGGGGGATGGACACCGGGGAGCTGTTTTTT. Protein sequence: CASSRRDRGMDTGELFF.

CDR3 DNA sequence: TGTGCCAGCAGCGACCCGGGACTTAGCTCCTACAATGAGCAGTTCTTC. This gives the protein CASSDPGLSSYNEQFF. The chain links TRBV2 to TRBJ2-1; D might be TRBD2 (6 bases). V lost 6 bases, J lost 0 bases, and 15 bases lay in between. This CDR3 comprises 16 residues. Germline V gene sequence: CDR1 SNHLY, CDR2 FYNNEI.

A few counts support this clonotype. V and J are TRBV4-3 and TRBJ1-1; no firm D call. The V gene's germline CDR1 is LGHNA and CDR2 YSLEER. Trimming cost V 1 base and J 8 bases, with 14 bases left between them. The CDR3 contains 14 residues. CDR3 in DNA: TGCGCCAGCAGCCAAGTCATCGGTCGCGCGGAAGCTTTCTTT. Residues: CASSQVIGRAEAFF.

The CDR3 loop reads CASSLLKFGQPYEKLFF. The CDR3 coding sequence is TGTGCCAGCAGCCTTTTAAAGTTTGGACAGCCTTATGAAAAACTGTTTTTT. This chain uses TRBV28 with TRBJ1-4; possibly TRBD1 for D (6 bases). Trimming cost V 6 bases and J 6 bases, with 23 bases left between them. CDR3 size: 17 residues. The V gene's germline CDR1 is MDHEN and CDR2 SYDVKM.

CDR3 sequence reads: CASSLGEASLPQHF. CDR3 nucleotide sequence: TGTGCCAGCAGTTTAGGGGAGGCCTCCCTGCCCCAGCATTTT. The V gene is TRBV12-3 or TRBV12-4, the J gene TRBJ1-5; D is uncertain. Trimming cost V 1 base and J 9 bases, with 13 bases left between them. This CDR3 has 14 residues.

The chain recombines TRBV7-6 with TRBJ1-1, with D maybe TRBD1 (5 bases). The CDR3 runs 14 residues. Trimming cost V 2 bases and J 4 bases, with 11 bases left between them. Germline V gives CDR1 SGHVS, CDR2 FNYEAQ. The CDR3 nucleotides are TGTGCCAGCAGCTTAACAGTCGGGGGCACTGAAGCTTTCTTT. Its protein product is CASSLTVGGTEAFF.

This clonotype has a handful of counts. This rearrangement joins TRBV6-1 to TRBJ2-3; 13 nucleotides line up with TRBD2. Germline assignment: CDR1 MNHNS and CDR2 SASEGT. The CDR3 runs 15 residues. V was clipped by 8 bases and J by 10 bases; unmatched bases: 12. The CDR3 sequence is CASETGTSGANAQYF. CDR3 bases: TGTGCCAGCGAAACCGGGACTAGCGGGGCCAACGCGCAGTATTTT.

The J gene is TRBJ1-5, the V gene TRBV5-4; 7 bases match TRBD1. CDR1 and CDR2 (germline): SGHNT, YYREEE (reference sequence). The length of the CDR3 is 15 residues. V dropped 0 bases and J dropped 2; count of bases not matched to a gene: 2. The CDR3 DNA reads as TGTGCCAGCAGCTTGGGCGGACAGGGCAATCAGCCCCAGCATTTT. Translated: CASSLGGQGNQPQHF.

This chain joins TRBV15 and TRBJ2-3; 8 bases line up with TRBD2. The CDR3 loop spans 15 amino acids. Germline CDR1 is LNHNV and CDR2 is YYDKDF (reference sequence). Losses at the gene ends were 4 bases for V and 2 bases for J; bases not matched to a gene: 5. This chain's CDR3 is CATSTGGGSTDTQYF. As DNA, the CDR3 is TGTGCCACCAGCACAGGCGGGGGGTCCACAGATACGCAGTATTTT.

This clonotype turned up a few times. This chain connects TRBV28 to TRBJ2-1; D gene unclear. V shed 8 bases and J shed 1 base, with 12 bases lying between them. The CDR3 loop spans 14 amino acids. Germline CDR1 and CDR2: MDHEN and SYDVKM. In nucleotides, the CDR3 is TGTGCCAGCTCCCGGGCGGAGTCCTACAATGAGCAGTTCTTC. It specifies CASSRAESYNEQFF.

In this sample, this clonotype turned up many times. The chain couples TRBV12-3 or TRBV12-4 to TRBJ2-7; 9 bases fit TRBD1. The CDR3 is 12 amino acids. The V and J ends lost 5 bases and 6 bases, in that order; junction bases with no gene match: 2. DNA for the CDR3: TGTGCCAGCAGTAGGACAGGGGTCGAGCAGTACTTC. Its translation is CASSRTGVEQYF.

The J gene is TRBJ2-1, the V gene TRBV2, with TRBD2 matching 8 bases. CDR3 length equals 16 residues. The junction had 8 bases not matched to a gene; V was cut back by 1 base and J by 6 bases. Germline CDR1 and CDR2: SNHLY and FYNNEI. CDR3 protein: CASSEVRGLVLNEQFF. The CDR3 DNA reads TGTGCCAGCAGTGAAGTCCGGGGACTAGTCCTCAATGAGCAGTTCTTC.

This clonotype appeared many times. This chain joins TRBV4-3 and TRBJ1-5, with D maybe TRBD1 (5 bases). The V gene's germline CDR1 is LGHNA and CDR2 YSLEER. The CDR3 covers 15 residues. V lost 0 bases and J 4 bases, leaving 10 bases between the germline ends. In DNA form, the CDR3 reads TGCGCCAGCAGCCAAGAGGTCAGGGTGAATCAGCCCCAGCATTTT. It is translated as CASSQEVRVNQPQHF.

V is TRBV29-1 and J is TRBJ2-1; 7 nucleotides match TRBD1. This CDR3 has 15 residues. Trimming removed 7 bases from V and 0 bases from J; junction bases left unmatched: 9. Per germline, CDR1 SQVTM and CDR2 ANQGSEA. CDR3 sequence: CSGLGQDRSYNEQFF. The CDR3 DNA sequence: TGCAGCGGACTCGGACAGGACCGCTCCTACAATGAGCAGTTCTTC.